These 30 T cell receptor beta chains were all obtained from the same sample, sequenced in a study of T cells in Graves' hyperthyroidism and ophthalmopathy. The source material, RNA transcripts, was used to amplify TCR beta CDR3 regions. A first-round RT-PCR of the TCR CDR3 used the HTBI primer set. TCRdb called the multiplex PCR reads again in MiXCR, with one record for every CDR3 protein. The sample has a few hundred thousand distinct CDR3 sequences; around a sixth are singletons. Material: blood. The source is a woman aged 18-29 years with Graves' hyperthyroidism that later progressed to Graves' ophthalmopathy.

This clonotype was counted many times. The V call is TRBV20-1, the J call TRBJ2-3, with TRBD2 matching over 9 bases. This CDR3 comprises 15 residues. Germline V lookup: CDR1 DFQATT, CDR2 SNEGSKA (reference sequence). The ends lost 2 bases at V and 5 bases at J; junction bases unmatched: 8. CDR3 sequence (DNA): TGCAGTGCTAGACGGGCTAGCGGGAATGAAGATACGCAGTATTTT. It specifies CSARRASGNEDTQYF.

The chain is built from TRBV28 and TRBJ1-1; D is unresolved. Trimming stripped 1 base from V and 1 base from J, with 7 bases between. Germline V gives CDR1 MDHEN, CDR2 SYDVKM. CDR3 length: 14 amino acids. DNA of the CDR3: TGTGCCAGCAGTTTATACGGCGGGAACACTGAAGCTTTCTTT. Translating gives CASSLYGGNTEAFF.

This clonotype was seen a few times. The chain recombines TRBV25-1 with TRBJ2-5; 7 bases map to TRBD2. V gave up 1 base and J gave up 4 bases; unmatched junction bases: 9. This CDR3 has 16 residues. The germline V gene has CDR1 MGHDK and CDR2 SYGVNS. DNA for the CDR3: TGTGCCAGCAGTGAATCCCAAACTAGCGTGGCAGAGACCCAGTACTTC. Translation gives CASSESQTSVAETQYF.

In its sample, this clonotype was seen a few times. J is TRBJ2-3 and V is TRBV4-1; D is unclear. CDR3 length: 13 residues. V was pared by 4 bases and J by 2 bases, with 7 bases between. Germline lookup yields CDR1 MGHRA and CDR2 YSYEKL. CDR3 sequence: CASSPTATDTQYF. Here the CDR3 DNA reads TGCGCCAGCAGCCCGACCGCCACAGATACGCAGTATTTT.

This clonotype was counted at least ten times. Here the CDR3 DNA reads TGTGCCAGCAGCTTCCCGGGGGGTCAAACCTACGAGCAGTACTTC. Amino acid sequence: CASSFPGGQTYEQYF. This sequence joins TRBV7-9 and TRBJ2-7, with TRBD2 matching over 7 bases. This CDR3 is built from 15 residues. The trim removed 3 bases at V and 2 bases at J, leaving 7 bases unmatched. CDR1 is SEHNR, CDR2 FQNEAQ, per germline (reference sequence).

At least ten counts were recorded for this clonotype. The V gene is TRBV6-1, the J gene TRBJ2-7; 10 bases fit TRBD1. The germline V gene encodes CDR1 MNHNS and CDR2 SASEGT. The trim removed 6 bases at V and 2 bases at J, leaving 10 bases unmatched. The CDR3 totals 16 residues. The CDR3 nucleotides read TGTGCCAGCAGGGAGCGTCGGACAGGGGGGACCTACGAGCAGTACTTC. Its protein is CASRERRTGGTYEQYF.

This rearrangement joins TRBV19 to TRBJ2-6; D ambiguous. Germline V gene lookup returns CDR1 LNHDA and CDR2 SQIVND (reference sequence). The CDR3 sequence is 17 residues long. The V and J ends lost 1 base and 4 bases respectively, with 14 bases between them. The CDR3 loop is CASSIAYQVSGANVLTF. In nucleotides, the CDR3 is TGTGCCAGTAGTATAGCCTATCAGGTCTCAGGGGCCAACGTCCTGACTTTC.

The chain combines TRBV20-1 with TRBJ2-1; 15 positions match TRBD2. The V and J ends lost 5 bases and 13 bases, in that order; junction bases with no gene match: 12. Germline CDR1 DFQATT, CDR2 SNEGSKA (reference sequence). This CDR3 is 15 amino acids long. The CDR3 DNA sequence: TGCAGTGCTCCGGATGGGGGGACTAGCGGGAGGTTACAGTTCTTC. This gives the protein CSAPDGGTSGRLQFF.

The table lists this clonotype with many counts. This chain connects TRBV27 to TRBJ1-1, with 10 bases that match TRBD1. Germline V gives CDR1 MNHEY, CDR2 SMNVEV (reference sequence). With V trimmed by 5 bases and J by 4 bases, 13 bases remained unmatched. This CDR3 comprises 17 residues. The CDR3 is CASSPGQGRGWGTEAFF. The CDR3 DNA is TGTGCCAGCAGTCCGGGACAGGGGAGGGGTTGGGGCACTGAAGCTTTCTTT.

The CDR3 DNA reads TGCAGTGCTCAAAGCCCCAAGGGGGCCTACGAGCAGTACTTC. Translated, it gives CSAQSPKGAYEQYF. The chain combines TRBV20-1 with TRBJ2-7, with D maybe TRBD1 (6 bases). In germline, CDR1 is DFQATT, CDR2 SNEGSKA (reference sequence). The CDR3 covers 14 residues. Trimming took 5 bases from V and 2 from J, leaving 16 bases between them.

This clonotype was counted only a few times. The rearrangement links TRBV6-1 to TRBJ2-6; 9 positions match TRBD1. The CDR3 is 17 residues long. With 7 bases clipped from V and 1 base from J, the junction kept 8 bases outside the gene matches. Germline values: CDR1 MNHNS, CDR2 SASEGT. CDR3 sequence: CASTRQGVRSGANVLTF. Here the CDR3 DNA reads TGTGCCAGCACTCGACAGGGGGTAAGATCTGGGGCCAACGTCCTGACTTTC.

This clonotype was counted many times. DNA for the CDR3: TGTGCCAGCAGTTTAGGTAGACTTGGCCTCAACGGCGAGCAGTACTTC. Its protein product is CASSLGRLGLNGEQYF. The chain is built from TRBV27 and TRBJ2-7; no clear D. With 2 bases removed from V and 6 bases from J, the gap between germline ends came to 20 bases. Germline V gene data show CDR1 as MNHEY and CDR2 as SMNVEV (reference sequence). This CDR3 spans 16 amino acids.

This clonotype occurred many times. V gene TRBV20-1 combines with J gene TRBJ2-7; TRBD2 aligns across 10 bases. Germline V gives CDR1 DFQATT, CDR2 SNEGSKA (reference sequence). This CDR3 region has 18 residues. V shed 0 bases and J 7 bases; nucleotides not matched to a gene: 18. CDR3 protein: CSARDSSPGLAALGEQYF. CDR3 nucleotide sequence: TGCAGTGCTAGAGATAGCAGCCCCGGACTAGCGGCTTTGGGGGAGCAGTACTTC.

This clonotype was seen only a few times. The chain uses TRBV20-1 and TRBJ2-3; TRBD2 aligns across 10 bases. The CDR3 loop spans 15 amino acids. The germline V gene has CDR1 DFQATT and CDR2 SNEGSKA (reference sequence). Trimming cost V 5 bases and J 2 bases; bases outside gene matches: 7. CDR3 amino acids: CSAYQLAGLTDTQYF. CDR3 DNA: TGCAGTGCTTATCAACTAGCGGGACTCACAGATACGCAGTATTTT.

This clonotype has more than one count but fewer than ten. The V gene is TRBV11-2, the J gene TRBJ2-2; TRBD1 matches 7 bases. The CDR3 extends over 16 amino acids. Per the germline V gene, CDR1 is SGHAT and CDR2 is FQNNGV. Trimming cost V 3 bases and J 5 bases; bases outside gene matches: 9. In DNA, the CDR3 is TGTGCCAGCAGCTTGACCCGACAGGGTGGAACCGGGGAGCTGTTTTTT. Amino acid sequence: CASSLTRQGGTGELFF.

A note on this clonotype: A read error may account for a junction end that differs from germline. The chain couples TRBV2 to TRBJ2-1, with 7 nucleotides matching TRBD1. There are 17 residues in the CDR3. Germline values: CDR1 SNHLY, CDR2 FYNNEI. This CDR3 reads CTSSPWGRQGSYNEQFF. In nucleotides, the CDR3 is TGTACCAGCAGCCCGTGGGGAAGACAGGGTTCCTACAATGAGCAGTTCTTC.

This clonotype was seen repeatedly, ten times or more. The chain combines TRBV7-9 with TRBJ2-3; 12 bases align to TRBD1. Germline trimming cut 3 bases from V and 3 bases from J; bases unmatched to any gene: 10. The germline CDR1 and CDR2 sequences are SEHNR and FQNEAQ (reference sequence). The CDR3 contains 18 residues. The CDR3: CASSFWDRGREETDTQYF. The CDR3 nucleotides read TGTGCCAGCAGCTTTTGGGACAGGGGGCGCGAGGAGACAGATACGCAGTATTTT.

This clonotype was seen ten or more times. This rearrangement joins TRBV5-1 to TRBJ1-3; tentatively, D is TRBD1 (6 bases). Germline V CDR1 and CDR2: SGHRS, YFSETQ. The CDR3 length is 15 residues. Deletions cut 0 bases from V and 4 bases from J, with 11 bases between. The chain's CDR3 is CASSLEAGAGNTIYF. Here the CDR3 DNA reads TGCGCCAGCAGCTTGGAGGCAGGGGCCGGAAACACCATATATTTT.

In this sample, this clonotype turned up a few times. The chain links TRBV20-1 to TRBJ2-5, with D maybe TRBD2 (6 bases). V was cut by 1 base and J by 5 bases, with 14 bases left in between. Germline V gene data show CDR1 as DFQATT and CDR2 as SNEGSKA (reference sequence). The CDR3 extends over 14 amino acids. The CDR3 here is CSARVRREGETQYF. The DNA for the CDR3 is TGCAGTGCTAGAGTAAGGAGGGAAGGGGAGACCCAGTACTTC.

Notes on this clonotype: It is likely a read error, because the conserved phenylalanine at the end of the CDR3 is missing. The chain employs TRBV12-3 or TRBV12-4 and TRBJ2-7, with D perhaps matching TRBD2 (5 bases). The CDR3 is 12 residues long. Trimming removed 6 bases from V and 3 bases from J, with 9 bases in between. CDR3 residues: CASSPRGYEQYS. CDR3 DNA: TGTGCCAGCAGCCCTCGGGGCTACGAGCAGTACTCC.

The rearrangement uses TRBV5-1 and TRBJ2-1; 13 nucleotides line up with TRBD2. Trimming removed 3 bases from V and 4 bases from J; junction bases left unmatched: 7. Germline CDR1 SGHRS, CDR2 YFSETQ. CDR3 size: 17 residues. The DNA for the CDR3 is TGCGCCAGCAGCTCGGGGGGGACTAGCGGGACGTACAATGAGCAGTTCTTC. Translation: CASSSGGTSGTYNEQFF.

There are many counts of this clonotype. V usage is TRBV7-8 and J usage is TRBJ1-1, with 12 bases that match TRBD1. Germline CDR1 reads SGHVS; CDR2 reads FQNEAQ. CDR3 length: 14 amino acids. V lost 8 bases to trimming and J lost 4 bases; unmatched junction nucleotides: 5. This CDR3 is CASGTGGGITEAFF. The DNA for the CDR3 is TGTGCCAGCGGGACAGGGGGCGGGATCACTGAAGCTTTCTTT.

This chain links TRBV19 with TRBJ1-4, with D unresolved. This CDR3 contains 14 residues. Looked up from germline, CDR1 is LNHDA and CDR2 is SQIVND (reference sequence). Trimming took off 3 bases at V and 5 bases at J, with 10 bases between the two ends. The CDR3 DNA reads TGTGCCAGTAGTATCTTCGGCGCGAATGAAAAACTGTTTTTT. It encodes CASSIFGANEKLFF.

This clonotype was detected ten times or more. The chain uses TRBV11-2 and TRBJ2-5, with 14 nucleotides matching TRBD2. V lost 5 bases and J lost 4; bases outside the gene matches: 3. Germline V gene data show CDR1 as SGHAT and CDR2 as FQNNGV. The CDR3 contains 15 residues. The CDR3 DNA reads as TGTGCCAGCAGCGTAGGGACTAGCGGGAGAGAGACCCAGTACTTC. Translated: CASSVGTSGRETQYF.

There are a few counts of this clonotype. The chain links TRBV9 to TRBJ1-2; the match to TRBD1 covers 10 bases. Trimming at V came to 4 bases and at J to 3 bases, leaving 9 bases not matched to a gene. Germline loops: CDR1 SGDLS, CDR2 YYNGEE. The CDR3 sequence is 16 residues long. The CDR3 sequence: CASSSGTGARDYGYTF. The CDR3 DNA reads as TGTGCCAGCAGCTCCGGGACAGGGGCGCGTGACTATGGCTACACCTTC.

The chain is built from TRBV2 and TRBJ2-4, with a possible D match to TRBD2 (7 bases). CDR3 length equals 15 residues. V lost 4 bases and J 8 bases, leaving 18 bases between the germline ends. Per the germline V gene, CDR1 is SNHLY and CDR2 is FYNNEI. As DNA, the CDR3 is TGTGCCAGCAGTGGGGGCAGGGGAGGGGGAGACATTCAGTACTTC. Its translation is CASSGGRGGGDIQYF.

This clonotype has more than one count but fewer than ten. The gene calls are TRBV7-2 and TRBJ1-5, with a possible D match to TRBD1 (6 bases). The CDR3 is 17 residues long. CDR1 and CDR2 (germline): SGHTA, FQGNSA. The V and J ends lost 8 bases and 2 bases respectively, with 22 bases between them. In DNA, the CDR3 is TGTGCCAGCTCACCACCCCTCCGGGGGGCCGGCAATCAGCCCCAGCATTTT. It codes for CASSPPLRGAGNQPQHF.

This clonotype was counted ten times or more. The J gene is TRBJ1-1, the V gene TRBV4-2; D may be TRBD1 (6 bases). The germline V gene encodes CDR1 LGHNA and CDR2 YNFKEQ. This CDR3 region has 14 residues. V lost 0 bases and J 4 bases, leaving 9 bases between the germline ends. In DNA, the CDR3 is TGTGCCAGCAGCCAAGAACAGGGTGGCACTGAAGCTTTCTTT. Its translation is CASSQEQGGTEAFF.

The chain links TRBV19 to TRBJ2-5; 7 bases map to TRBD1. Germline CDR1 LNHDA, CDR2 SQIVND (reference sequence). The CDR3 consists of 15 residues. Trimming took 0 bases from V and 1 from J; bases not matched to a gene: 2. The CDR3 spells CASSIDRDSQETQYF. DNA for the CDR3: TGTGCCAGTAGTATAGATCGGGACAGCCAAGAGACCCAGTACTTC.

CDR3 nucleotide sequence: TGTGCCAGGAGGGCACCGGAAAAACTTCGAGGTAGCGACTACGAGCAGTACTTC. Residues: CARRAPEKLRGSDYEQYF. The chain links TRBV7-8 to TRBJ2-7; D may be TRBD2 (5 bases). The V gene lost 9 bases and the J gene lost 3 bases, with 30 bases spanning the gap. The CDR3 sequence is 18 residues long. The germline gives CDR1 SGHVS, CDR2 FQNEAQ.